This T cell receptor (beta chain) is from a study of blood T cell repertoires in COVID-19 (TCRdb year 2020). In the study overall: The collaborator samples originated in the United States, Italy and Spain and spanned the acute and convalescent phases of COVID-19. The prospective study material was composed of cDNA or gDNA derived from T cells, B-cell-depleted T cells, or PBMCs. Deeply sampled blood TCRbeta repertoires from subjects exposed to, actively infected with, or recovered from COVID-19 were included in the dataset. The repertoires were released in a freely available public database intended as a resource for research on the immune response to SARS-CoV-2. The samples were drawn from two sources: the first 160 participants of the ongoing ImmuneRACE study, and approximately 1,300 subjects contributed by 6 global collaborators. The sample metadata nearly always contained a de-identified subject ID, COVID-19 status, age in years and sex. Where available, HLA class I and class II types were obtained from metadata supplied by the sample provider rather than from assay-based typing.

Overall study results and their limits: The amount of clinical and demographic metadata varied by source and participant and was provided uncurated.

Turning to this clone: Its antigen remains undetermined. No qualities accompany the bases; no much larger clone lies one base away.

TCRbeta CDR3 regions were amplified from genomic DNA by means of the immunoSEQ Assay, a bias-controlled multiplex PCR. Per the original workflow: Within the assay, amplification of reference gene primers was used to estimate how many nucleated cells each sample contained. To quantify the absolute abundance of each unique TCRbeta CDR3 rearrangement, sequence reads were collapsed and filtered. For each sample, productive Simpson clonality was calculated by taking the square root of Simpson's diversity index across productive rearrangements. As stored in TCRdb, this immuneACCESS dataset retains in-frame rearrangements with V and J assigned. A fraction of the clones does not appear; measured against another copy, unresolved V genes explain less than half of the discrepancy, and the remainder lacks a known reason. D and trimming were read from the DNA, whereas the V and J calls and clone size are those reported in that table. The sample yields 130,000 to 150,000 clones; under 90% were counted once. Together, the top ten hold approximately 3.5% of the sample.

A second Seattle source provided samples from volunteer blood donors who had recovered from COVID-19. The collaborating institutions used their own protocols to collect whole blood in K2EDTA tubes. For TCRbeta analysis, collaborators shipped samples in one of three forms: frozen whole blood, isolated PBMCs, or DNA extracted from either of those sample types. The clonotype originates from a man in his sixties or seventies who had recovered from COVID-19. Specimen: peripheral blood.

The CDR3: CASSLGSRAPSQETQYF. The bases are TGTGCCAGCAGCTTAGGGTCCAGGGCGCCTTCCCAAGAGACCCAGTACTTC. In this chain, TRBV7-2 is recombined with TRBJ2-5, with TRBD1 perhaps the D gene, on 5 matching bases. Sequences SGHTA (CDR1) and FQGNSA (CDR2) are obtained from the germline V gene. V lost 1 base and J lost 1 base; the stretch between them is 16 bases long. Counted from cysteine to phenylalanine, this CDR3 has 17 amino acids. CDR3 DNA is the only sequence kept; it has 51 bases, read in frame from the first base.